This T cell receptor (beta chain) was documented in a study of blood T cell repertoires in COVID-19. Study-wide context: COVID-19 samples from acute and convalescent phases originated in the United States, Italy and Spain. In each case, the material was cDNA or gDNA derived from T cells, B-cell-depleted T cells, or PBMCs.

Original processing notes: Estimation of nucleated cell counts relied on the amplification of reference gene primers. Using immunoSEQ multiplex PCR, the repertoire was profiled, and TCRdb retains in-frame clones only, with some absent. That table furnishes V, J and clone size, whereas the DNA furnished D and trimming. The sample holds roughly 95,000 clones, about four fifths seen once. The CDR3 is 14 amino acids. Trimming pared 5 bases from V and 0 bases from J, leaving 10 bases between. Germline CDR1 SEHNR, CDR2 FQNEAQ (reference sequence). Sequenced: peripheral blood. The clonotype was recovered from a man in his fifties with active or convalescent COVID-19. The V gene is TRBV7-9, the J gene TRBJ1-1; D is ambiguous. The CDR3 sequence is CASSPDGMNTEAFF. The CDR3 nucleotides read TGTGCCAGCAGCCCGGACGGGATGAACACTGAAGCTTTCTTT.